The 32 T cell receptor beta chains in this list originate from one sample, sequenced in a study of cytotoxic CD8 clonotypes in ibrutinib-treated CLL. Generated by immunoSEQ multiplex PCR, the TCRdb table keeps only in-frame clones and is missing some. Counted here are 300,000 to 400,000 clones, under 70% occurring once; the ten biggest clones make up under 8%. Sample: PBMCs, taken after 36 months of ibrutinib treatment. The receptors come from a human donor with chronic lymphocytic leukemia.

This clone was detected only once. The same CDR3 is also encoded by other DNA sequences in this sample. The chain joins TRBV2 to TRBJ2-7; no firm D call. The V gene's germline CDR1 is SNHLY and CDR2 FYNNEI. This CDR3 contains 11 residues. V was trimmed by 0 bases and J by 4 bases, leaving 1 base between them. The CDR3 is CASSEAYEQYF. CDR3 nucleotide sequence: TGTGCCAGCAGTGAAGCTTACGAGCAGTACTTC.

The chain joins TRBV2 to TRBJ2-6; 7 bases agree with TRBD2. V shed 10 bases, J shed 2 bases, and the junction held 8 bases outside the gene matches. CDR3 length: 15 residues. Germline V gives CDR1 SNHLY, CDR2 FYNNEI. This chain's CDR3 is CATGGNGAGANVLTF. In DNA, the CDR3 is TGTGCCACCGGGGGGAACGGGGCTGGGGCCAACGTCCTGACTTTC.

The chain recombines TRBV4-1 with TRBJ2-5; 12 bases match TRBD2. V lost 6 bases and J lost 5; bases outside the gene matches: 7. Germline V gives CDR1 MGHRA, CDR2 YSYEKL. This CDR3 is built from 15 residues. The DNA for the CDR3 is TGCGCCAGCAGACGACTAGCGGGGGTGTTGGAGACCCAGTACTTC. Protein sequence: CASRRLAGVLETQYF.

V and J are TRBV5-1 and TRBJ2-5; tentative D call: TRBD1 (5 bases). V lost 4 bases, J lost 4 bases, and 14 bases lay in between. Germline V gives CDR1 SGHRS, CDR2 YFSETQ. This CDR3 is 14 amino acids long. The CDR3 DNA follows: TGCGCCAGCAGCCCGGCCCAGGGTCTAGAGACCCAGTACTTC. Translation: CASSPAQGLETQYF.

V usage is TRBV7-6 and J usage is TRBJ1-2, with D hard to call. CDR1 and CDR2 (germline): SGHVS, FNYEAQ. Trimming took 4 bases from V and 8 from J, leaving 17 bases between them. This CDR3 is built from 14 residues. The DNA of the CDR3 is TGTGCCAGCAGCTCGGAGAATCGCGGAGGGGGCTACACCTTC. This gives the protein CASSSENRGGGYTF. Full variable domain (missing parts from reference TRBV7-6 and TRBJ1-2): GAGVSQSPRYKVTKRGQDVALRCDPISGHVSLYWYRQALGQGPEFLTYFNYEAQQDKSGLPNDRFSAERPEGSISTLTIQRTEQRDSAMYRCASSSENRGGGYTFGSGTRLTVV.

This clone was seen a handful of times. V usage is TRBV18 and J usage is TRBJ1-4, with D perhaps matching TRBD1 (5 bases). There are 16 residues in the CDR3. Germline V gene lookup returns CDR1 KGHSH and CDR2 LQKENI. Trimming removed 6 bases from V and 0 bases from J, with 14 bases in between. The CDR3 protein is CASSQGLPATNEKLFF. The CDR3 DNA sequence: TGTGCCAGCTCCCAGGGACTGCCAGCAACTAATGAAAAACTGTTTTTT.

The rearrangement uses TRBV11-2 and TRBJ2-7, with no clear D. The germline V gene has CDR1 SGHAT and CDR2 FQNNGV. The V end lost 2 bases, the J end lost 8 bases, and 10 bases lay between the germline ends. CDR3 length: 12 residues. The chain's CDR3 is CASSLKRSQQYF. CDR3 DNA: TGTGCCAGCAGCTTAAAGAGGTCTCAGCAGTACTTC.

This chain links TRBV2 with TRBJ2-5; 10 bases fit TRBD1. The germline CDR1 and CDR2 sequences are SNHLY and FYNNEI. V shed 2 bases and J 10 bases; nucleotides not matched to a gene: 19. The CDR3 loop spans 18 amino acids. CDR3 in DNA: TGTGCCAGCAGTGAATCCCAATGGGGGACAGGGGCCACCGGGGGCCAGTACTTC. Protein: CASSESQWGTGATGGQYF.

This clone was seen only a few times. The chain joins TRBV6-1 to TRBJ2-3, with D tentatively TRBD1 (5 bases). Germline values: CDR1 MNHNS, CDR2 SASEGT. Trimming shortened V by 5 bases and J by 3 bases, and 15 bases separated the two germline ends. The CDR3 runs 15 residues. The CDR3 DNA reads as TGTGCCAGCAGTCCCTCCCATCAGGGTACAGATACGCAGTATTTT. It codes for CASSPSHQGTDTQYF.

In its sample, this clone was seen a few times. The chain recombines TRBV5-8 with TRBJ1-1; D is unresolved. Germline assignment: CDR1 SGHTS and CDR2 YDEGEE. The CDR3 spans 11 residues. Trimming left V 0 bases short and J 9 bases short, with 6 bases between. The CDR3 region is CASSLGVQAFF. The CDR3, as DNA: TGTGCCAGCAGCTTGGGGGTCCAAGCTTTCTTT.

In this sample, this clone turned up once. In DNA form, the CDR3 reads TGTGCCAGCAGCAAACGATCCCGGGGTTGGCCAGATACGCAGTATTTT. Amino acid sequence: CASSKRSRGWPDTQYF. V usage is TRBV21-1 and J usage is TRBJ2-3; the table's TRBD2 call for D was not verified on the DNA. TRBV21-1 is an annotated pseudogene. CDR3 length: 16 amino acids.

The chain is built from TRBV25-1 and TRBJ2-7; D unclear. V was clipped by 2 bases and J by 4 bases, with 12 bases between them. Germline-derived CDR1 and CDR2 are MGHDK and SYGVNS. The CDR3 contains 14 residues. The CDR3 is CASSELGFPYEQYF. The CDR3 DNA reads as TGTGCCAGCAGTGAACTAGGGTTCCCATACGAGCAGTACTTC.

This clone appeared a few times. V is TRBV7-9 and J is TRBJ1-2; D perhaps matches TRBD1 (5 bases). CDR3 length: 17 residues. The V end lost 3 bases, the J end lost 3 bases, and 20 bases lay between the germline ends. Germline loops: CDR1 SEHNR, CDR2 FQNEAQ (reference sequence). Written as DNA, the CDR3 is TGTGCCAGCAGCTTCTCGGTAAGGACGCAAGGGGACTATGGCTACACCTTC. Protein product: CASSFSVRTQGDYGYTF.

V usage is TRBV10-1 and J usage is TRBJ2-5; 7 bases agree with TRBD1. Germline V lookup: CDR1 WNHNN, CDR2 SYGVQD (reference sequence). The CDR3 consists of 12 residues. The CDR3 loop reads CNRGRGKETQYF. CDR3 nucleotides: TGCAACAGGGGCAGGGGGAAGGAGACCCAGTACTTC.

This clone has a handful of counts. The rearrangement joins TRBV20-1 to TRBJ2-7; D is unclear. The CDR3 is made up of 11 amino acids. Germline CDR1 DFQATT, CDR2 SNEGSKA (reference sequence). V was pared by 5 bases and J by 6 bases, with 11 bases between. CDR3 coding DNA: TGCAGTGCTGCCAGTTTACGCGAGCAGTACTTC. It translates to CSAASLREQYF.

This clone occurred a few times. V gene TRBV9 combines with J gene TRBJ1-5; D unresolved. The ends were cut back, 1 base at V and 0 bases at J, with 5 bases in the middle. The CDR3 runs 14 residues. CDR1 SGDLS and CDR2 YYNGEE come from the germline V gene. The CDR3 loop reads CASSVSDSNQPQHF. In nucleotides, the CDR3 is TGTGCCAGCAGCGTAAGTGATAGCAATCAGCCCCAGCATTTT. The complete variable domain, with remaining parts taken from reference TRBV9 and TRBJ1-5, reads DSGVTQTPKHLITATGQRVTLRCSPRSGDLSVYWYQQSLDQGLQFLIQYYNGEERAKGNILERFSAQQFPDLHSELNLSSLELGDSALYFCASSVSDSNQPQHFGDGTRLSIL.

V and J are TRBV2 and TRBJ1-2; D is uncertain. The V gene's germline CDR1 is SNHLY and CDR2 FYNNEI. V lost 6 bases to trimming and J lost 2 bases, with 10 bases between them. This CDR3 comprises 13 residues. The CDR3 here is CASRIRINYGYTF. The CDR3 DNA follows: TGTGCCAGCAGGATAAGGATCAACTATGGCTACACCTTC.

The gene calls are TRBV11-1 and TRBJ2-5; the match to TRBD2 covers 11 bases. Trimming removed 1 base from V and 4 bases from J; junction bases left unmatched: 5. The CDR3 runs 16 residues. Per the germline V gene, CDR1 is SGHAT and CDR2 is FQDESV (reference sequence). The CDR3 protein is CASSLVLAGGIETQYF. CDR3 DNA sequence: TGTGCCAGCAGCTTAGTTCTAGCGGGAGGCATAGAGACCCAGTACTTC.

V and J are TRBV29-1 and TRBJ2-5; D may be TRBD2 (5 bases). Germline CDR1 and CDR2: SQVTM and ANQGSEA. CDR3 length: 13 amino acids. V lost 6 bases and J 1 base, leaving 12 bases between the germline ends. The CDR3 region is CSVRGRLQETQYF. CDR3 DNA: TGCAGCGTCCGGGGTCGCCTCCAAGAGACCCAGTACTTC.

The sample holds a few counts of this clone. The chain couples TRBV5-1 to TRBJ2-7; 7 nucleotides align to TRBD2. Germline CDR1 is SGHRS and CDR2 is YFSETQ. J was trimmed by 2 bases and V by 2 bases; bases with no gene match: 4. CDR3 size: 14 residues. CDR3 in DNA: TGCGCCAGCAGCTTAGCGGGATACCCCTACGAGCAGTACTTC. It specifies CASSLAGYPYEQYF.

As concerns this clone: Its ends do not fully match the called genes, so a read error is possible. The chain has TRBV18 and TRBJ2-7; a weak D match, TRBD1 (5 bases). Germline loops: CDR1 KGHSH, CDR2 LQKENI. This CDR3 is built from 15 residues. The CDR3 protein is CASSPTRTRSYDQYF. In DNA form, the CDR3 reads TGTGCCAGCTCACCCACCAGGACACGATCCTACGATCAGTACTTC.

CDR3: CASRFNRIEAFF. Written as DNA, the CDR3 is TGTGCCAGCAGGTTCAACAGGATTGAAGCTTTCTTT. V is TRBV2 and J is TRBJ1-1, with D tentatively TRBD1 (5 bases). The V end lost 6 bases, the J end lost 7 bases, and 12 bases lay between the germline ends. Germline-derived CDR1 and CDR2 are SNHLY and FYNNEI. The CDR3 has 12 residues.

This clone was observed a handful of times. The chain combines TRBV7-6 with TRBJ2-5; D is unclear. This CDR3 contains 16 residues. Trimming took off 5 bases at V and 3 bases at J, with 19 bases between the two ends. The germline V gene has CDR1 SGHVS and CDR2 FNYEAQ. The CDR3, as DNA: TGTGCCAGCAGCCCCCAAGCCAGCGCCAGCGAAGAGACCCAGTACTTC. This sequence encodes CASSPQASASEETQYF.

The chain combines TRBV7-9 with TRBJ2-7, with a tentative D call TRBD1 (6 bases). The V gene's germline CDR1 is SEHNR and CDR2 FQNEAQ (reference sequence). This CDR3 spans 17 amino acids. The V and J ends lost 5 bases and 3 bases respectively, with 23 bases between them. The CDR3 DNA reads TGTGCCAGCAGCCCCAGAACTGGACAGTTCCCCCGCTACGAGCAGTACTTC. Protein: CASSPRTGQFPRYEQYF.

This rearrangement joins TRBV7-9 to TRBJ2-3; D remains unclear. Per germline, CDR1 SEHNR and CDR2 FQNEAQ (reference sequence). The CDR3 spans 14 residues. The V gene lost 5 bases and the J gene lost 4 bases, with 13 bases spanning the gap. CDR3 amino acids: CASSPGGPPDTQYF. The CDR3 DNA reads as TGTGCCAGCAGCCCAGGTGGACCCCCAGATACGCAGTATTTT.

The chain links TRBV11-2 to TRBJ2-7, with D maybe TRBD1 (6 bases). With 4 bases removed from V and 2 bases from J, the gap between germline ends came to 9 bases. Germline values: CDR1 SGHAT, CDR2 FQNNGV. The CDR3 is 13 amino acids. In nucleotides, the CDR3 is TGTGCCAGCAGCTACGGGACACCCTACGAGCAGTACTTC. The encoded protein is CASSYGTPYEQYF.

CDR3 bases: TGTGCCAGTAGTATTTTCTATTCCTACGAGCAGTACTTC. This sequence encodes CASSIFYSYEQYF. V is TRBV19 and J is TRBJ2-7, with D hard to call. Germline V gene lookup returns CDR1 LNHDA and CDR2 SQIVND (reference sequence). This CDR3 is built from 13 residues. V lost 3 bases and J lost 1, with 7 bases in between. Complete variable domain (other parts from reference TRBV19 and TRBJ2-7): DGGITQSPKYLFRKEGQNVTLSCEQNLNHDAMYWYRQDPGQGLRLIYYSQIVNDFQKGDIAEGYSVSREKKESFPLTVTSAQKNPTAFYLCASSIFYSYEQYFGPGTRLTVT.

In its sample, this clone was seen a few times. The chain is built from TRBV6-4 and TRBJ2-3; no clear D. CDR1 and CDR2 from the germline V gene are MRHNA and SNTAGT. This CDR3 region has 14 residues. V was clipped by 4 bases and J by 0 bases, with 8 bases between them. The CDR3 loop is CASSVQASTDTQYF. CDR3 coding DNA: TGTGCCAGCAGTGTTCAGGCGAGCACAGATACGCAGTATTTT.

This clone was picked up a small number of times. CDR3 sequence: CSVPGQSFDTQYF. The CDR3 DNA is TGCAGCGTACCGGGACAGAGTTTTGATACGCAGTATTTT. The V and J genes are TRBV29-1 and TRBJ2-3, with 7 positions matching TRBD1. The CDR3 loop spans 13 amino acids. V lost 6 bases and J lost 6; bases outside the gene matches: 9. Germline V gene lookup returns CDR1 SQVTM and CDR2 ANQGSEA.

V and J are TRBV6-1 and TRBJ2-5; D gene ambiguous. This CDR3 comprises 13 residues. V was cut by 4 bases and J by 5 bases, with 11 bases left in between. Germline CDR1 MNHNS, CDR2 SASEGT. CDR3 loop: CASSVFGWETQYF. The CDR3 DNA reads TGTGCCAGCAGTGTGTTCGGTTGGGAGACCCAGTACTTC.

This clone was detected a few times. V is TRBV5-1 and J is TRBJ1-5, with D possibly matching TRBD1 (6 bases). Deletions cut 9 bases from V and 0 bases from J, with 16 bases between. This CDR3 has 15 amino acids. Germline V gene lookup returns CDR1 SGHRS and CDR2 YFSETQ. This CDR3 reads CATPKRQDSNQPQHF. The CDR3 coding sequence is TGCGCCACCCCGAAGAGACAGGATAGCAATCAGCCCCAGCATTTT.

This chain uses TRBV18 with TRBJ1-2, with D possibly being TRBD1 (5 bases). The germline gives CDR1 KGHSH, CDR2 LQKENI. Trimming removed 3 bases from V and 7 bases from J, with 12 bases in between. The CDR3 sequence is 13 residues long. As DNA, the CDR3 is TGTGCCAGCTCACCGGGTCAGGGCGGTGGCTACACCTTC. Protein sequence: CASSPGQGGGYTF.